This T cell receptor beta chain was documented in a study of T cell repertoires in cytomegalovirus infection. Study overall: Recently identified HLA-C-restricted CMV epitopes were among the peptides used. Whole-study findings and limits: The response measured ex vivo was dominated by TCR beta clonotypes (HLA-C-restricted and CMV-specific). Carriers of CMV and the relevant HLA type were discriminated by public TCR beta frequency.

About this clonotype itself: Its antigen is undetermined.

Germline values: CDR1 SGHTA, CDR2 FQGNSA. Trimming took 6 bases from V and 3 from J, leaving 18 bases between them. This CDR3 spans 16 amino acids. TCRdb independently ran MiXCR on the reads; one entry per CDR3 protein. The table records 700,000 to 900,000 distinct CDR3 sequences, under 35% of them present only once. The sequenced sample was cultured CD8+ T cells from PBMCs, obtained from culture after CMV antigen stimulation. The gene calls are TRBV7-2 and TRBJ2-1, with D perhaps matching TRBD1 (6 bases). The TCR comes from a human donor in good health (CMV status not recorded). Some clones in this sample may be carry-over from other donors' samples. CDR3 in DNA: TGTGCCAGCAGTGAATCAGGGGCCCTGGACTACAATGAGCAGTTCTTC. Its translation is CASSESGALDYNEQFF.